Listed below are T cell receptor beta chains from one sample, sequenced in a study of Ad26.COV2.S vaccination and SARS-CoV-2 variants. Profiling relied on immunoSEQ multiplex PCR, and the TCRdb table lists in-frame clones only, not all of them. The sample includes around 340,000 clones, about 89% seen only once; the top ten take just under 5%. The sequencing here drew on peripheral blood, taken in a trial of Ad26.COV2.S vaccine versus placebo. The receptors were gathered from a person between 18 and 59 years old who received the Ad26.COV2.S COVID-19 vaccine or a placebo. The conserved cysteine and the conserved F or W are not part of the CDR3 here.

v_gene,j_gene,CDR3aa
TRBV27,TRBJ2-1,ASSRSSYNEQF
TRBV12-3/TRBV12-4,TRBJ1-5,ASSFRGNQPQH
TRBV20-1,TRBJ1-1,SASADSDTEAF
TRBV20-1,TRBJ1-1,SALGNTEAF
TRBV28,TRBJ1-5,ASSSQGQGAQPQH
TRBV6-1,TRBJ1-6,ASSEKEGGSPLH
TRBV7-2,TRBJ2-3,ASSLSSGGRDTQY
TRBV10-3,TRBJ2-3,AISESIRNTQY
TRBV19,TRBJ2-5,ASSIKGVQY
TRBV28,TRBJ2-7,ASSSSRDRGYEQY
TRBV20-1,TRBJ1-5,SASHLSNQPQH
TRBV27,TRBJ2-1,ASSFYNEQF
TRBV6-5,TRBJ1-4,ASSRRDRAREKLF
TRBV9,TRBJ1-1,ASSPGGQMNTEAF
TRBV9,TRBJ2-5,ASSVSLGSQETQY
TRBV5-1,TRBJ1-2,ASSPGQGWYGYT
TRBV19,TRBJ2-3,ASSIGLAGPDTQY
TRBV4-3,TRBJ2-5,ASSQDGGTDQETQY
TRBV28,TRBJ1-2,ASSFTGGDYGYT
TRBV3-1/TRBV3-2,TRBJ2-7,ASSPQQEGQGSYEQY
TRBV27,TRBJ1-1,ASRTDTEAF
TRBV6-4,TRBJ2-1,ASRRTSEAYNEQF
TRBV11-2,TRBJ1-1,ASSLDAEAF
TRBV7-3,TRBJ2-2,ASSLNSANTGELF
TRBV19,TRBJ1-6,ASSRYRGNSPLH
TRBV23-1,TRBJ1-2,ASSRARLNYGYT
TRBV19,TRBJ1-1,ASSIAFTGYTEAF
TRBV6-5,TRBJ2-5,ASRLAGEETQY
TRBV2,TRBJ1-5,ASSDRTGGYQPQH
TRBV12-3/TRBV12-4,TRBJ2-1,ASNAGGNEQF
TRBV19,TRBJ2-1,ASSNLGGVSYNEQF
TRBV13,TRBJ2-2,ASSLGWALGTGELF
TRBV2,TRBJ2-1,ASMRGYNEQF
TRBV6-4,TRBJ2-2,ASSPGTADTGELF
TRBV7-2,TRBJ2-3,ASSDKRGSSTDTQY